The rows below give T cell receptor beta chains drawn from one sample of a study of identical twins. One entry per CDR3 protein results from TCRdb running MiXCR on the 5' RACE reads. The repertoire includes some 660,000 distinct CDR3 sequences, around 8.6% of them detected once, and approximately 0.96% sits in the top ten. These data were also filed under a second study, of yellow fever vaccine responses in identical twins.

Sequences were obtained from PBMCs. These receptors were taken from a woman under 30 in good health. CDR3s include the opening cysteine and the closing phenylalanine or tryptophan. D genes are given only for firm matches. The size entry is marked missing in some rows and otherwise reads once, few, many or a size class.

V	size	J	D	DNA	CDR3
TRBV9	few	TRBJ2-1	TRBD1	TGTGCCAGCAGGGGGACAGGGCAGAACAATGAGCAGTTCTTC	CASRGTGQNNEQFF
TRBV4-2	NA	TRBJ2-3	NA	TGTACCAGCAGCCAAGCCAATGCGGGACTGGGGAATACGCAGTATTTT	CTSSQANAGLGNTQYF
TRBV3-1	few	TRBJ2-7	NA	TGTGCCAGCAGCCAATCGCAGATTCGTGTCTACGAGCAGTACTTC	CASSQSQIRVYEQYF
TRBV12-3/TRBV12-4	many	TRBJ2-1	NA	TGTGCCAGCAGTTTAGTAGGACAGGGAGGGTATGAGCAGTTCTTC	CASSLVGQGGYEQFF
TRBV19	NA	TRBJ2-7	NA	TGTGCCAGTACAGAGACTAGTAATTCCTACGAGCAGTACTTC	CASTETSNSYEQYF
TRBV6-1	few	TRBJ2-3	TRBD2	TGTGCCAGCAGTGACGGACTAGCCACAGATACGCAGTATTTT	CASSDGLATDTQYF
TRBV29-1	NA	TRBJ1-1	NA	TGCAGCGTTGGGGGGAGGGAGACACTGAACACTGAAGCTTTCTTT	CSVGGRETLNTEAFF
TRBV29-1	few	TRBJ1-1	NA	TGCAGCGTTGAGAGGAATAGGTACACTGAAGCTTTCTTT	CSVERNRYTEAFF
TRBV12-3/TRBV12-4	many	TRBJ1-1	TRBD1	TGTGCCAGCACCCTTAGAGGGGGCGGCACTGAAGCTTTCTTT	CASTLRGGGTEAFF
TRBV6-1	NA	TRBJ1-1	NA	TGTGCCAGCATGAGGGCTGTTGGGTACACTGAAGCTTTCTTT	CASMRAVGYTEAFF
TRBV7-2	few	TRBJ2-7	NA	TGTGCCAGCAGCTGGCCAGATCGAGAGCAGTACTTC	CASSWPDREQYF
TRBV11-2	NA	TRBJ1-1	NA	TGTGCCAGCAGCTTCTACACGGACATGAACACTGAAGCTTTCTTT	CASSFYTDMNTEAFF
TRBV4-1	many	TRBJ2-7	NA	TGCGCCAGCAGCCAAGAATCTATCCGTACAAACCCTCTCTACGAGCAGTACTTC	CASSQESIRTNPLYEQYF
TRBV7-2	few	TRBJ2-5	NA	TGTGCCAGCAGCTTAGGCCCGGAGAGAGAAGGAGAGACCCAGTACTTC	CASSLGPEREGETQYF
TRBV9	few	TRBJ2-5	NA	TGTGCCAGCAGCGTAGGGGGCCTCGAGACCCAGTACTTC	CASSVGGLETQYF
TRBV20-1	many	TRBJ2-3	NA	TGCAGTGCTAGTGCCCCCCTGGGAACAGATACGCAGTATTTT	CSASAPLGTDTQYF
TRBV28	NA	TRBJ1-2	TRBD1	TGTGCCAGCCGTCAAGGGACAGGTGGTGGCTACACCTTC	CASRQGTGGGYTF
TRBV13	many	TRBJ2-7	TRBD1	TGTGCCAGCAGCTCCCGAGGACAGGCGAAAGTCGAGCAGTACTTC	CASSSRGQAKVEQYF
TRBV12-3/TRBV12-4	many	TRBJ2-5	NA	TGTGCCAGCAGTCTCAGGGGGGAACAAGAGACCCAGTACTTC	CASSLRGEQETQYF
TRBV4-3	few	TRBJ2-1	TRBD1	TGCGCCAGCAGCCAGGCCGACAGGGGGCGATACAATGAGCAGTTCTTC	CASSQADRGRYNEQFF
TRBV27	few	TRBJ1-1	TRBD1	TGTGCCAGCGGCAAGACAGGGAAGAACACTGAAGCTTTCTTT	CASGKTGKNTEAFF
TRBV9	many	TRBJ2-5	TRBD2	TGTGCCAGCAGCGTACCGGGGGGAGAGACCCAGTACTTC	CASSVPGGETQYF
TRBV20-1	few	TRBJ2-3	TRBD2	TGCAGTGCGCGGACTAGCGGGAGTTACGCTACGCAGTATTTT	CSARTSGSYATQYF
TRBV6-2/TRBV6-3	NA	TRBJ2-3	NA	TGTGCCAGCAGTCCCGACACAGCAGATACGCAGTATTTT	CASSPDTADTQYF
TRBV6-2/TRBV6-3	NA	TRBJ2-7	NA	TGTGCCAGCAGTTACTGGGCAGGGGATTACGAGCAGTACTTC	CASSYWAGDYEQYF
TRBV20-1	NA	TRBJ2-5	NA	TGCAGTGCTAGAGATGATTCTCACCCGTCCCGATACTTC	CSARDDSHPSRYF
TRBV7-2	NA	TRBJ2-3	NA	TGTGCCAGCAGCCAGAACGGAGATACGCAGTATTTT	CASSQNGDTQYF
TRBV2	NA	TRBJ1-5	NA	TGTGCCAGCAGTGATAGGGGGTATCAGCCCCAGCATTTT	CASSDRGYQPQHF
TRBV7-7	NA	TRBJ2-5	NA	TGTGCTAGCAGCCGACTAGAGTCGGAGACCCAGTACTTC	CASSRLESETQYF
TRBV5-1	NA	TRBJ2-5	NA	TGCGCCAGCAGCTTGGGGGAGTCGGTGGGGGAAGAGACCCAGTACTTC	CASSLGESVGEETQYF
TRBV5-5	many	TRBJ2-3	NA	TGTGCCAGCAGGCAACAAGGGGTACGGTCGGGCACAGATACGCAGTATTTT	CASRQQGVRSGTDTQYF
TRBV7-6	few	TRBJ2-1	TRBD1	TGTGCCAGCAGCACCCTGACAGGGGCGGATGAGCAGTTCTTC	CASSTLTGADEQFF
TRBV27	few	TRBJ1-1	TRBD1	TGTGCCAGCAGACGGGAGGGACAGTCTCGTTTTGAAGTCCCTTTCTTT	CASRREGQSRFEVPFF
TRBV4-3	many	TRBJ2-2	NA	TGCGCCAGCAGCCAAGTTTCAATCGGGGAGCTGTTTTTT	CASSQVSIGELFF
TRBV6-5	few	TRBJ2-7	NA	TGTGCCAGCAGTTACTCACCCTACACCCTTATCGAGCAGTACTTC	CASSYSPYTLIEQYF
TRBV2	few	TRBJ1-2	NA	TGTGCCAGCAGTGAAACTGGACAGACCAACTATGGCTACACCTTC	CASSETGQTNYGYTF
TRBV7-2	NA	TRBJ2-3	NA	TGTGCCAGCTTAGGTGGGATCACAGATACCCAGTATTTT	CASLGGITDTQYF
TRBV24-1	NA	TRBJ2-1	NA	TGTGCCACCAGGAGCGCAGGGTCGTCCTACAATGAGCAGTTCTTC	CATRSAGSSYNEQFF
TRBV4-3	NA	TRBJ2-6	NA	TGCGCCAGCAGCCAAGACGGGCAAACTGGGGCCAACGTCCTGACTTTC	CASSQDGQTGANVLTF
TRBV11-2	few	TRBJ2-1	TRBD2	TGTGCCAGCAGCTTACTGGGCGGGGGGCGAAATGAGCAGTTCTTC	CASSLLGGGRNEQFF
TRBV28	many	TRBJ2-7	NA	TGTGCCAGCAGTTTATGGAGGAGCGGCGAGCAGTACTTC	CASSLWRSGEQYF
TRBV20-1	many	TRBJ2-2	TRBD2	TGCAGTGCTAGAGTTCTAGCGGTAACCGGGGAGCTGTTTTTT	CSARVLAVTGELFF
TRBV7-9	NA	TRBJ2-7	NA	TGTGCCAGCAGCTTAGGGAACAGAACCTACGAGCAGTACTTC	CASSLGNRTYEQYF
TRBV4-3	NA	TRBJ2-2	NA	TGCGCCAGCAGCCAAGATCGGAGGGAGCTGTTTTTT	CASSQDRRELFF
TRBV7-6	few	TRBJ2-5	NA	TGTGCCAGCAGCCGTAATTACCAAGAGACCCAGTACTTC	CASSRNYQETQYF
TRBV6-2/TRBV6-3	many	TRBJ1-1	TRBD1	TGTGCCAGCAGTTACGGGGGACAGGTGAACACTGAAGCTTTCTTT	CASSYGGQVNTEAFF
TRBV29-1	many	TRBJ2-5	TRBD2	TGCAGCGTGTCCCTAGCGGTCCAAGAGACCCAGTACTTC	CSVSLAVQETQYF
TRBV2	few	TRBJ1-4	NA	TGTGCCAGCAGTGAAGCGACTCTAGGGGCAACTAATGAAAAACTGTTTTTT	CASSEATLGATNEKLFF
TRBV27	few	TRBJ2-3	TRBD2	TGTGCCAGCAGTTCCCCGACTAGCGGGAGGCGTGATACGCAGTATTTT	CASSSPTSGRRDTQYF
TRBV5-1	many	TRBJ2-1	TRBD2	TGCGCCAGCAGCTTAGGACTAGCGGGAAGCAATGAGCAGTTCTTC	CASSLGLAGSNEQFF
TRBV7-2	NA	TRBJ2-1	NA	TGTGCCAGCAGCACTTCAGGCCGGCAGTTCTTC	CASSTSGRQFF
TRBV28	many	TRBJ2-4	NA	TGTGCCAGCAGTTACCTGGGAATAGCCAAAAACATTCAGTACTTC	CASSYLGIAKNIQYF
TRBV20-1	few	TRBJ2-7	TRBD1	TGCAGTGCTAGAGATCGGGGACAGGGGGCCGAGCAGTACTTC	CSARDRGQGAEQYF
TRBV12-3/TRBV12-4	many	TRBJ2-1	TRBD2	TGTGCCAGCTCCCATCCCCCTAGCGGGGGGGGCGATGAGCAGTTCTTC	CASSHPPSGGGDEQFF
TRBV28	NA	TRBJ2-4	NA	TGTGCCAGCAGCCCTAGCCGGCGGGGTGTCCTTACCAAAAACATTCAGTACTTC	CASSPSRRGVLTKNIQYF
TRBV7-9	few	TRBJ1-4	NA	TGTGCCAGCAGCCCTCCGTCTAATGAAAAACTGTTTTTT	CASSPPSNEKLFF
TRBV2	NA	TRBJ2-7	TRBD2	TGTGCCAGCAGTGGGCCTCGACTAGCGGGTGAGACCAGGTACGAGCAGTACTTC	CASSGPRLAGETRYEQYF
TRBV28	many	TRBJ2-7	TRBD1	TGTGCCAGCAGCGGACAGGGCGTTTCTTACGAGCAGTACTTC	CASSGQGVSYEQYF
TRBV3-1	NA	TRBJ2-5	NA	TGTGCCAGCAGCCAAGTTCGGCAAGATGAGACCCAGTACTTC	CASSQVRQDETQYF
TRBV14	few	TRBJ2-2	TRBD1	TGTGCCAGCAGCGGACAGGGCCATTATCCGGGGCCTAGAACCGGGGAGCTGTTTTTT	CASSGQGHYPGPRTGELFF